These T cell receptor beta chains were read from a single sample in a study of blood T cell repertoires in COVID-19. Measured with immunoSEQ multiplex PCR; TCRdb has only the in-frame clones, and not every one. The table lists about 210,000 clones, about 87% of them singletons. The specimen was peripheral blood. These receptor sequences come from a man in his 70s with acute or convalescent COVID-19. The CDR3 runs from the conserved cysteine through the conserved F or W. D genes are given only for firm matches. Size tells how often a clone was seen (once, few, many) or the class of an expanded clone, and some rows leave it out.

v_gene: TRBV24-1; abundance: once; d_gene: TRBD1; len: 13; j_gene: TRBJ1-2; CDR3aa: CVTSGQGNYGYTF; CDR3nt: TGTGTCACCAGTGGACAGGGGAACTATGGCTACACCTTC
v_gene: TRBV6-5; abundance: -; d_gene: -; len: 15; j_gene: TRBJ1-2; CDR3aa: CASRNTGSSNYGYTF; CDR3nt: TGTGCCAGCAGAAATACAGGGAGCTCTAACTATGGCTACACCTTC
v_gene: TRBV9; abundance: -; d_gene: TRBD2; len: 15; j_gene: TRBJ2-7; CDR3aa: CASSVGTSGAYEQYF; CDR3nt: TGTGCCAGCAGCGTAGGGACTAGCGGGGCCTACGAGCAGTACTTC
v_gene: TRBV27; abundance: -; d_gene: -; len: 12; j_gene: TRBJ1-5; CDR3aa: CASRGGNQPQHF; CDR3nt: TGTGCCAGCAGGGGGGGGAATCAGCCCCAGCATTTT
v_gene: TRBV5-4; abundance: -; d_gene: TRBD2; len: 15; j_gene: TRBJ2-2; CDR3aa: CATSPGGLYTGELFF; CDR3nt: TGTGCCACAAGCCCGGGGGGGCTGTACACCGGGGAGCTGTTTTTT
v_gene: TRBV6-6; abundance: -; d_gene: -; len: 16; j_gene: TRBJ1-1; CDR3aa: CASSHPVSGVNTEAFF; CDR3nt: TGTGCCAGCAGTCACCCGGTCTCAGGGGTGAACACTGAAGCTTTCTTT
v_gene: TRBV29-1; abundance: -; d_gene: TRBD2; len: 17; j_gene: TRBJ2-1; CDR3aa: CSVRRLAGVNSYNEQFF; CDR3nt: TGCAGCGTGCGGAGACTAGCGGGAGTAAACTCCTACAATGAGCAGTTCTTC
v_gene: TRBV6-2/TRBV6-3; abundance: -; d_gene: -; len: 13; j_gene: TRBJ1-2; CDR3aa: CASSAAGNYGYTF; CDR3nt: TGTGCCAGCAGCGCAGCAGGGAACTATGGCTACACCTTC
v_gene: TRBV30; abundance: -; d_gene: -; len: 11; j_gene: TRBJ1-1; CDR3aa: CAWIRRGEAFF; CDR3nt: TGTGCCTGGATTCGGCGGGGCGAAGCTTTCTTT
v_gene: TRBV11-2; abundance: -; d_gene: -; len: 16; j_gene: TRBJ1-3; CDR3aa: CASSLGLASSGNTIYF; CDR3nt: TGTGCCAGCAGCTTAGGATTGGCTAGCTCTGGAAACACCATATATTTT
v_gene: TRBV20-1; abundance: -; d_gene: -; len: 11; j_gene: TRBJ1-1; CDR3aa: CSARRIAEAFF; CDR3nt: TGCAGTGCTCGTAGAATAGCTGAAGCTTTCTTT
v_gene: TRBV27; abundance: -; d_gene: -; len: 18; j_gene: TRBJ1-3; CDR3aa: CASSLFPPNRASGNTIYF; CDR3nt: TGTGCCAGCAGTTTATTTCCCCCCAACAGGGCCTCTGGAAACACCATATATTTT